This is a list of T cell receptor beta chains from one sample in a study of beta chain features in type 1 diabetes. Sequencing used immunoSEQ multiplex PCR; TCRdb keeps in-frame clones, though not all of them. The sample gives 150,000 to 170,000 clones, about 8.5% of which show up once; 0.55% to 0.75% is in the top ten. Specimen: central memory CD4+ T cells from blood. The receptors come from a man aged 18 to 29 in good health. The CDR3 runs from the conserved cysteine through the conserved F or W. A D gene is named only where the DNA matches it firmly. Part of the rows lack a size; the others show once, few, many or a class for expanded clones.

>TRBV7-7|.|TRBD1|TRBJ2-5
CASSLGQGRRETQYF
TGTGCCAGCAGCTTGGGACAGGGGAGGAGGGAGACCCAGTACTTC
>TRBV19|.|TRBD1|TRBJ2-4
CASSTSRDRRTLAKNIQYF
TGTGCCAGTAGTACGAGCCGGGACAGGCGTACACTAGCCAAAAACATTCAGTACTTC
>TRBV11-3|few|.|TRBJ2-7
CASSITGLNEQYF
TGTGCCAGCAGCATAACAGGGCTCAACGAGCAGTACTTC
>TRBV5-6|few|.|TRBJ1-1
CASSLYSEAFF
TGTGCCAGCAGCTTGTACTCTGAAGCTTTCTTT
>TRBV30|.|.|TRBJ1-1
CAWSVLLAGETEAFF
TGTGCCTGGAGTGTACTGTTGGCGGGTGAAACTGAAGCTTTCTTT
>TRBV11-1|many|TRBD1|TRBJ2-2
CASSPRTGVSAGELFF
TGTGCCAGCAGTCCTCGGACAGGGGTATCGGCCGGGGAGCTGTTTTTT
>TRBV6-6|few|TRBD2|TRBJ2-5
CASSYSTSGGPETQYF
TGTGCCAGCAGTTACTCGACTAGCGGGGGGCCGGAGACCCAGTACTTC
>TRBV7-9|few|TRBD2|TRBJ2-7
CASSLAKGGRGSYEQYF
TGTGCCAGCAGCTTAGCGAAGGGCGGGAGAGGGTCCTACGAGCAGTACTTC
>TRBV28|.|TRBD1|TRBJ1-1
CASRGTGGMDTEAFF
TGTGCCAGCAGAGGGACAGGGGGCATGGACACTGAAGCTTTCTTT
>TRBV7-2|few|TRBD1|TRBJ1-2
CASSLQWTGDGYTF
TGTGCCAGCAGCTTACAATGGACAGGGGACGGCTACACCTTC
>TRBV4-1|.|.|TRBJ2-3
CASSQDGQSTDTQYF
TGCGCCAGCAGCCAAGACGGACAAAGCACAGATACGCAGTATTTT
>TRBV16|few|TRBD1|TRBJ1-4
CASSPRQGTNEKLFF
TGTGCCAGCAGCCCGCGACAGGGGACTAATGAAAAACTGTTTTTT
>TRBV19|.|TRBD1|TRBJ2-1
CASSKGGQGAYEQFF
TGTGCCAGTAGTAAAGGGGGACAGGGGGCTTATGAGCAGTTCTTC
>TRBV7-2|.|TRBD2|TRBJ2-1
CASSLASGRERHEQFF
TGTGCCAGCAGCTTAGCTAGCGGGAGGGAGAGGCATGAGCAGTTCTTC
>TRBV28|.|TRBD1|TRBJ1-4
CASSSSGQAMDNEKLFF
TGTGCCAGCAGTTCGTCGGGACAGGCGATGGATAATGAAAAACTGTTTTTT
>TRBV28|many|TRBD2|TRBJ2-3
CASGDRLAGATDTQYF
TGTGCCAGCGGTGATCGACTAGCGGGAGCCACAGATACGCAGTATTTT
>TRBV7-2|few|TRBD1|TRBJ2-1
CASSLATGLAYNEQFF
TGTGCCAGCAGCTTAGCGACAGGGTTGGCCTACAATGAGCAGTTCTTC
>TRBV7-2|.|TRBD1|TRBJ1-4
CASSPDRATNEKLFF
TGTGCCAGCAGCCCGGACAGGGCAACTAATGAAAAACTGTTTTTT
>TRBV29-1|few|.|TRBJ1-1
CSVEVITEAFF
TGCAGCGTTGAAGTAATCACTGAAGCTTTCTTT
>TRBV27|.|.|TRBJ2-1
CASSPQDSNNEQFF
TGTGCCAGCAGTCCCCAGGACAGTAACAATGAGCAGTTCTTC
>TRBV30|many|TRBD1|TRBJ2-5
CAWSQTVPGQGAGTQYF
TGTGCCTGGAGCCAAACCGTCCCGGGACAGGGGGCAGGGACCCAGTACTTC
>TRBV7-2|.|.|TRBJ2-2
CASSLQVAGELFF
TGTGCCAGCAGCTTACAGGTGGCCGGGGAGCTGTTTTTT